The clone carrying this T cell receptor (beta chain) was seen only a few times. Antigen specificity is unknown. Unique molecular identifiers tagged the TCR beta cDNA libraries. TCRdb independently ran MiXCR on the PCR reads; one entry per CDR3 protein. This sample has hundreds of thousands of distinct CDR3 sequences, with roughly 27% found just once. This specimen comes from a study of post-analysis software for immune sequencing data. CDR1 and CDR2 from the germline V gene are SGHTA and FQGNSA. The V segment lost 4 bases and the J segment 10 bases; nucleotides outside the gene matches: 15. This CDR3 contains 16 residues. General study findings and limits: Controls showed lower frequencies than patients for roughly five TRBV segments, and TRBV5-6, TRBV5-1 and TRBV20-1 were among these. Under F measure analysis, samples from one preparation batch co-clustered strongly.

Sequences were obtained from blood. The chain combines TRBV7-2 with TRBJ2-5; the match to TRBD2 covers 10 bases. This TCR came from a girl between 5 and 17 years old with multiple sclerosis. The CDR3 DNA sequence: TGTGCCAGCAGCTACGTAGCGGGAGGCCGGGGGGGTGGCCAGTACTTC. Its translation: CASSYVAGGRGGGQYF.